This T cell receptor (beta chain) was captured by sequencing in a study of lymphopenia after photon versus proton radiotherapy (dated by TCRdb to the late 2010s). With respect to the entire study: Photon and proton radiation therapy were compared by the study for their immunological effects in patients with gastrointestinal tumors who developed high-grade lymphopenia. The cohort included about 18 patients with gastrointestinal tumors who developed lymphopenia after receiving either photon or proton therapy. The goal of the study was to characterize the differences between the two radiation modalities in how they affect the immune system.

Libraries were made using the immunoSEQ multiplex PCR assay. T cell repertoires were profiled with deep sequencing of rearranged TCR beta loci together with multiparametric flow cytometry. The clones in this table, taken by TCRdb from immuneACCESS, are in-frame only. Not every clone is retained; where verified, under half of the shortfall comes from an unresolved V gene, and the cause of the rest is unknown. The table for this sample lists about 30,000 clones; about 94% of them were counted only once. The top ten hold around 0.67% of the sample. The paper's findings and limits, for the study overall: Once the lymphocyte count had reached its nadir, the repertoires of photon-treated patients showed oligoclonal expansion, particularly of CD8+ Temra cells, and this expansion drove the decline in diversity. The survival association was examined only in patients who died, and the authors described better survival with proton therapy as a possibility, not as a demonstrated result. Across the cohort, a larger post-nadir drop in TCR diversity was inversely correlated with overall survival time among patients who died. Relative stability during treatment was observed in proton-treated patients, whereas loss of naive T cells and TCR diversity and gain of effector/memory populations were observed in photon-treated patients.

On this clone itself: No antigen is known for it. No base qualities exist here, and no much larger clone lies one base off it.

The clonotype comes from a woman between 45 and 65 years old with cholangiocarcinoma. The sequencing used peripheral blood, collected from a patient treated with photon-based radiotherapy.

In nucleotide form, the sequence is TGTGCCAGCACCCCAACTAATGGGGGGCCTGGTGAAGCTTTCTTT. This yields the protein CASTPTNGGPGEAFF. The chain joins TRBV6-5 to TRBJ1-1; TRBD1 could be the D gene, as 6 bases match. The CDR1 and CDR2 encoded by the germline V gene are MNHEY and SVGAGI. From cysteine to phenylalanine, the CDR3 is 15 amino acids long. The kept DNA is CDR3 alone, 45 bases in frame from the first base. V is shortened by 7 bases, J by 7 bases, and the region joining them spans 22 bases.